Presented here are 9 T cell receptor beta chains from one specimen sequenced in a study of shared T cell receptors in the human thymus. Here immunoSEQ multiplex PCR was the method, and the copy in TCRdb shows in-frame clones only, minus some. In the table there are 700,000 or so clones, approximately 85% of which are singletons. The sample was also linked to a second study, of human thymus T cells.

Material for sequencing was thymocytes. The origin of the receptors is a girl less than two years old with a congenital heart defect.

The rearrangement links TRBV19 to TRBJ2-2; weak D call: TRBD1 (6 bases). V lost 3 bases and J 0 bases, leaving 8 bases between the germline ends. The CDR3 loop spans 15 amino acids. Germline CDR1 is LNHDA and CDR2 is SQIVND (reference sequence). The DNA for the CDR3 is TGTGCCAGTAGTATTCAGGGGACGAACACCGGGGAGCTGTTTTTT. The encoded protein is CASSIQGTNTGELFF.

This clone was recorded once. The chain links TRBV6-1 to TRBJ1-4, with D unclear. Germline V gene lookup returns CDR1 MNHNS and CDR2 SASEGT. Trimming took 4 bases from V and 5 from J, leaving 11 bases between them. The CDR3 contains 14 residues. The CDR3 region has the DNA TGTGCCAGCAGTGCGGAACAGAGAAATGAAAAACTGTTTTTT. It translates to CASSAEQRNEKLFF.

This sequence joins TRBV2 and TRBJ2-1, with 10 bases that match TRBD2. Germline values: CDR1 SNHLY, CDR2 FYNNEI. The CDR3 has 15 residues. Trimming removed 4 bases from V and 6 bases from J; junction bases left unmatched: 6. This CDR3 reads CASSVDTSGVNEQFF. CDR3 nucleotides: TGTGCCAGCAGTGTTGACACTAGCGGGGTCAATGAGCAGTTCTTC.

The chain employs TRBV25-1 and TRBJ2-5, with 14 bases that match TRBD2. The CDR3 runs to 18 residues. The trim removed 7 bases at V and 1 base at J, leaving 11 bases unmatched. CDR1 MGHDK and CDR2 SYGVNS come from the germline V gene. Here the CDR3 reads CASTSGGLAGVGQETQYF. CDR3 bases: TGTGCCAGCACTTCCGGGGGACTAGCGGGGGTAGGCCAAGAGACCCAGTACTTC. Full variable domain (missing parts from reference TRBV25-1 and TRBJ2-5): EADIYQTPRYLVIGTGKKITLECSQTMGHDKMYWYQQDPGMELHLIHYSYGVNSTEKGDLSSESTVSRIRTEHFPLTLESARPSHTSQYLCASTSGGLAGVGQETQYFGPGTRLLVL.

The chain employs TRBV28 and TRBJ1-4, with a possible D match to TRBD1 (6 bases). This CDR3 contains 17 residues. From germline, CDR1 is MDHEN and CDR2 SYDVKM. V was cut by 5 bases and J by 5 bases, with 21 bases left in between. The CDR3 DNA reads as TGTGCCAGCAGTCCCAGATCCTACAGGGAGAGAAATGAAAAACTGTTTTTT. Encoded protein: CASSPRSYRERNEKLFF.

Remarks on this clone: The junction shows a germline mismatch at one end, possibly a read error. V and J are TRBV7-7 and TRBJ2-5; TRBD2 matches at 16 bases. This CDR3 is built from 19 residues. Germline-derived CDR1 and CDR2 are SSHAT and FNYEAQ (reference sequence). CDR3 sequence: CASSTRSGLAGGPGETQYF. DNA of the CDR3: TGTGCTAGCAGCACACGGTCGGGACTAGCGGGGGGGCCGGGAGAGACCCAGTACTTC.

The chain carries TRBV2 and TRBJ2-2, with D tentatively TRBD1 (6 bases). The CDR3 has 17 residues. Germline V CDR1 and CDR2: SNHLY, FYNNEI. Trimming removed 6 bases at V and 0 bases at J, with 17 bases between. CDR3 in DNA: TGTGCCAGCAGCAGACGGGACAACTCGTCGAACACCGGGGAGCTGTTTTTT. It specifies CASSRRDNSSNTGELFF.

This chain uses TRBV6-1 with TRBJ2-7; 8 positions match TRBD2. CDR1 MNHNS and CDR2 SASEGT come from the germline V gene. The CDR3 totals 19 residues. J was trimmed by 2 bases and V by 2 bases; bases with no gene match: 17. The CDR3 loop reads CASSEYVGREEAGAYEQYF. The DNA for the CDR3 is TGTGCCAGCAGTGAATATGTGGGCAGGGAGGAAGCGGGAGCCTACGAGCAGTACTTC.

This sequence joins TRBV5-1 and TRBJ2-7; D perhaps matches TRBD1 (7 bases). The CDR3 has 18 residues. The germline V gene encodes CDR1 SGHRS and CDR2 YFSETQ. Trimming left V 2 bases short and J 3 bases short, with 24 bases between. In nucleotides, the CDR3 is TGCGCCAGCAGCTTAGGGGGACCAACAGGGGAGGATAGCTACGAGCAGTACTTC. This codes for CASSLGGPTGEDSYEQYF.